Listed here is a single T cell receptor beta chain. Its antigen is unidentified. Those patients picked for sequencing had displayed CD8+CD57+ cell expansion on flow cytometry. Each patient gave a blood sample that was collected before any therapy had been received. The data are from a study of CD8+CD57+ T cells in acquired aplastic anemia. Study-level points and caveats: In common between the patients and the controls were some 29 CD8+ CDR3 sequences.

TCR beta VDJ and CDR3 profiling used genomic DNA as template. TCRdb reprocessed the reads via MiXCR and lists one record per CDR3 protein. The sample has 150,000 to 200,000 distinct CDR3 sequences, around 47% seen once. This CDR3 has 17 amino acids. Germline values: CDR1 KGHDR, CDR2 SFDVKD. V trimming: 0 bases; J trimming: 2 bases; junction bases outside the gene matches: 6. The rearrangement uses TRBV24-1 and TRBJ2-5; 9 nucleotides match TRBD2. The clonotype comes from a human donor with aplastic anemia. The sequencing input was sorted CD4+, CD8+, or CD8+CD57+ T cells (not recorded which) from PBMCs. Here the CDR3 reads CATSDLWVAGEQETQYF. In DNA, the CDR3 is TGTGCCACCAGTGATTTGTGGGTAGCGGGGGAGCAAGAGACCCAGTACTTC.